The 17 T cell receptor beta chains given below trace back to one sample, sequenced in a study of cytomegalovirus exposure and HLA in healthy donors. This PCR relied on a set of 60 Vbeta primers and 13 Jbeta primers. Sequenced by immunoSEQ multiplex PCR; TCRdb stores in-frame clones only, minus some. Seen here are 150,000 to 200,000 clones, roughly 79% observed once, and the top ten hold 1.5% to 2%. The sample comprised PBMCs. The origin of the receptors is a man aged 30 to 45 in good health and CMV-seronegative.

This rearrangement joins TRBV9 to TRBJ1-4; 11 bases map to TRBD1. V shed 0 bases and J 5 bases; nucleotides not matched to a gene: 6. The germline V gene encodes CDR1 SGDLS and CDR2 YYNGEE. The CDR3 has 17 amino acids. This CDR3 reads CASSVATGTGGNEKLFF. The CDR3 DNA is TGTGCCAGCAGCGTAGCCACCGGGACAGGGGGGAATGAAAAACTGTTTTTT.

The rearrangement uses TRBV2 and TRBJ2-7; a weak D match, TRBD1 (5 bases). Looked up from germline, CDR1 is SNHLY and CDR2 is FYNNEI. The germline V and J ends were trimmed by 9 bases and 4 bases, with 22 bases remaining between them. The CDR3 is 15 residues long. CDR3 sequence reads: CASSEAGFSGYEQYF. The CDR3 nucleotides are TGTGCCAGTTCCGAGGCAGGGTTTAGTGGGTACGAGCAGTACTTC.

This chain joins TRBV10-3 and TRBJ2-3, with 7 bases that match TRBD2. CDR3 length: 18 amino acids. Trimming took 7 bases from V and 0 from J; bases not matched to a gene: 16. Germline-derived CDR1 and CDR2 are ENHRY and SYGVKD. The CDR3 here is CAITGGTLAAPSTDTQYF. For the CDR3, the DNA is TGTGCCATCACCGGGGGAACGCTAGCGGCCCCTAGCACAGATACGCAGTATTTT.

The chain couples TRBV9 to TRBJ2-7; 10 nucleotides line up with TRBD2. This CDR3 spans 17 amino acids. The germline V gene has CDR1 SGDLS and CDR2 YYNGEE. Losses at the gene ends were 0 bases for V and 4 bases for J; bases not matched to a gene: 10. The DNA for the CDR3 is TGTGCCAGCAGCGTAGGCCCCTCTAGCGGGAGTTTGTACGAGCAGTACTTC. It is translated as CASSVGPSSGSLYEQYF.

The V gene is TRBV29-1, the J gene TRBJ2-1; 9 nucleotides align to TRBD2. This CDR3 has 16 residues. V dropped 0 bases and J dropped 8; count of bases not matched to a gene: 11. The germline V gene has CDR1 SQVTM and CDR2 ANQGSEA. The CDR3 loop reads CSVEDHSGTSWDEQFF. DNA of the CDR3: TGCAGCGTTGAAGATCACTCCGGGACTAGCTGGGATGAGCAGTTCTTC.

This sequence joins TRBV7-9 and TRBJ2-1, with D possibly being TRBD2 (6 bases). Germline assignment: CDR1 SEHNR and CDR2 FQNEAQ (reference sequence). V was shortened by 4 bases and J by 0 bases, with 10 bases between the two germline ends. This CDR3 has 15 amino acids. CDR3 nucleotides: TGTGCCAGCAGCTGGCTAGCGAGCTCCTACAATGAGCAGTTCTTC. Encoded protein: CASSWLASSYNEQFF.

The chain uses TRBV27 and TRBJ2-7, with TRBD2 matching 10 bases. CDR1 MNHEY and CDR2 SMNVEV come from the germline V gene (reference sequence). V lost 5 bases, J lost 1 base, and 8 bases stayed unmatched. The CDR3 has 16 amino acids. DNA for the CDR3: TGTGCCAGCAGTCCATCCCTAGCGGGAGTTTCCTACGAGCAGTACTTC. Its translation: CASSPSLAGVSYEQYF.

This clone appeared once. The chain employs TRBV19 and TRBJ2-5; 7 bases map to TRBD2. The germline gives CDR1 LNHDA, CDR2 SQIVND (reference sequence). Unmatched junction bases numbered 5, after V lost 5 bases and J lost 2 bases. The CDR3 is made up of 14 amino acids. The CDR3 nucleotides are TGTGCCAGTAGTGGCTTAGCGGGTCAAGAGACCCAGTACTTC. Its protein product is CASSGLAGQETQYF.

The chain has TRBV5-1 and TRBJ2-1, with 8 bases lining up with TRBD2. This CDR3 is 16 amino acids long. Germline V gene sequence: CDR1 SGHRS, CDR2 YFSETQ. V lost 4 bases to trimming and J lost 8 bases; unmatched junction nucleotides: 14. As DNA, the CDR3 is TGCGCCAGCAGCCCGGGTTTGATAGCGGGATCCCATGAGCAGTTCTTC. Protein sequence: CASSPGLIAGSHEQFF.

This clone has a handful of counts. Additional DNA sequences in this sample encode the identical CDR3. This chain joins TRBV5-4 and TRBJ2-1; 12 nucleotides match TRBD2. The trim removed 3 bases at V and 5 bases at J, leaving 6 bases unmatched. The CDR3 spans 16 residues. Germline V gene data show CDR1 as SGHNT and CDR2 as YYREEE (reference sequence). The CDR3 sequence is CASSSRLAGVNNEQFF. The CDR3 coding sequence is TGTGCCAGCAGCTCTAGACTAGCGGGAGTTAACAATGAGCAGTTCTTC.

The rearrangement uses TRBV9 and TRBJ2-2, with D perhaps TRBD1 (5 bases). CDR3 length: 17 amino acids. V lost 4 bases and J lost 0, with 16 bases in between. Germline lookup yields CDR1 SGDLS and CDR2 YYNGEE. CDR3 amino acids: CASSLSQGTTNTGELFF. As DNA, the CDR3 is TGTGCCAGCAGCCTCTCCCAGGGTACTACGAACACCGGGGAGCTGTTTTTT. Together with reference TRBV9 and TRBJ2-2, the CDR3 gives the full variable domain: DSGVTQTPKHLITATGQRVTLRCSPRSGDLSVYWYQQSLDQGLQFLIQYYNGEERAKGNILERFSAQQFPDLHSELNLSSLELGDSALYFCASSLSQGTTNTGELFFGEGSRLTVL.

The CDR3 reads CASSGRESGVQETQYF. For the CDR3, the DNA is TGCGCCAGCAGCGGACGCGAATCAGGGGTCCAAGAGACCCAGTACTTC. This chain links TRBV5-1 with TRBJ2-5, with D possibly being TRBD1 (6 bases). Germline CDR1 is SGHRS and CDR2 is YFSETQ. This CDR3 comprises 16 residues. V dropped 4 bases and J dropped 1 base, with 17 bases sitting between them.

A word on this clone: The sample holds other DNA sequences that translate to the same CDR3. The chain has TRBV15 and TRBJ1-2; D uncertain. Germline V gene lookup returns CDR1 LNHNV and CDR2 YYDKDF (reference sequence). Trimming pared 6 bases from V and 3 bases from J, leaving 14 bases between. The CDR3 totals 14 residues. The chain's CDR3 is CATSIGLRDYGYTF. The DNA for the CDR3 is TGTGCCACCAGTATCGGCTTGCGGGACTATGGCTACACCTTC. The variable domain in full, with the rest retrieved from reference TRBV15 and TRBJ1-2, is DAMVIQNPRYQVTQFGKPVTLSCSQTLNHNVMYWYQQKSSQAPKLLFHYYDKDFNNEADTPDNFQSRRPNTSFCFLDIRSPGLGDTAMYLCATSIGLRDYGYTFGSGTRLTVV.

The chain has TRBV2 and TRBJ2-5; maybe TRBD2 (6 bases). The ends were cut back, 5 bases at V and 0 bases at J, with 10 bases in the middle. Per the germline V gene, CDR1 is SNHLY and CDR2 is FYNNEI. This CDR3 contains 14 residues. Written as DNA, the CDR3 is TGTGCCAGCAGTCCAAGCGGGTACCAAGAGACCCAGTACTTC. It translates to CASSPSGYQETQYF.

The V call is TRBV6-1, the J call TRBJ2-2; 7 nucleotides line up with TRBD2. V lost 4 bases and J lost 3; bases outside the gene matches: 8. The CDR3 spans 16 residues. Looked up from germline, CDR1 is MNHNS and CDR2 is SASEGT. The DNA of the CDR3 is TGTGCCAGCAGTGGTCACCGGGACTACTACACCGGGGAGCTGTTTTTT. Its protein product is CASSGHRDYYTGELFF.

With regard to this clone: Other DNA sequences of this sample code for an identical CDR3. This sequence joins TRBV18 and TRBJ2-1, with TRBD1 identical over 7 bases. V trimming: 1 base; J trimming: 3 bases; junction bases outside the gene matches: 6. From germline, CDR1 is KGHSH and CDR2 LQKENI. The CDR3 length is 16 residues. CDR3 amino acids: CASSPRQGDSYNEQFF. In DNA, the CDR3 is TGTGCCAGCTCACCACGGCAGGGGGATAGCTACAATGAGCAGTTCTTC. Supplemented by reference TRBV18 and TRBJ2-1, the full variable domain reads NAGVMQNPRHLVRRRGQEARLRCSPMKGHSHVYWYRQLPEEGLKFMVYLQKENIIDESGMPKERFSAEFPKEGPSILRIQQVVRGDSAAYFCASSPRQGDSYNEQFFGPGTRLTVL.

The rearrangement uses TRBV7-2 and TRBJ2-1; TRBD2 aligns across 8 bases. J lost 9 bases, V lost 5 bases, and 6 bases had no gene match. CDR1 SGHTA and CDR2 FQGNSA come from the germline V gene. The CDR3 length is 13 residues. This chain's CDR3 is CASSTGLALEQFF. For the CDR3, the DNA is TGTGCCAGCAGCACCGGACTAGCACTTGAGCAGTTCTTC.